The present entry profiles one TCR beta chain with its context. This sample was included in a study of blood T cell repertoires in COVID-19. In the original processing: Scientists estimated how many nucleated cells there were by amplifying reference gene primers. Method: immunoSEQ multiplex PCR; TCRdb's copy keeps in-frame clones and lacks some. Clonal size and the V and J genes are those of that table, whereas D and trimming came from the DNA. The sample has 180,000 or so clones; 70% to 80% are singletons. CDR3 length: 16 amino acids. V lost 2 bases and J lost 4, with 15 bases in between. Germline CDR1 is SEHNR and CDR2 is FQNEAQ (reference sequence).

This rearrangement joins TRBV7-9 to TRBJ1-5; no definite D call. The source is a woman aged 50 to 60 with active or convalescent COVID-19. Source material: peripheral blood. The CDR3 DNA reads TGTGCCAGCAGCTTATTCGGTCCTCTCGGGAATCAGCCCCAGCATTTT. Translation gives CASSLFGPLGNQPQHF. The whole variable domain, remainder taken from reference TRBV7-9 and TRBJ1-5, is DTGVSQNPRHKITKRGQNVTFRCDPISEHNRLYWYRQTLGQGPEFLTYFQNEAQLEKSRLLSDRFSAERPKGSFSTLEIQRTEQGDSAMYLCASSLFGPLGNQPQHFGDGTRLSIL.